This TCR beta chain was sequenced in a study of monozygotic twins with inflammatory bowel disease. The study's findings and limits: Lower TCRbeta diversity (inverse Simpson) was seen in IBD patients than in healthy co-twins. Resolution of different T cell subtypes was not achieved.

Template switching incorporated UMIs with a 6-nucleotide sample barcode. TCRdb derives one entry per CDR3 protein from the 5' RACE reads, leaving out DNA. The sample includes about 440,000 distinct CDR3 sequences. In regard to this clonotype: Antigen specificity is unknown.

Germline lookup yields CDR1 LNHDA and CDR2 SQIVND (reference sequence). CDR3 length: 13 amino acids. The clonotype was recovered from a human donor with ulcerative colitis or Crohn's disease, or a healthy co-twin of an affected twin (not recorded which). Sequences were obtained from blood. The chain couples TRBV19 to TRBJ2-5; no DNA is available, so the TRBD1 call from TCRdb remains unchecked. CDR3: CASSVDSQRTQYF.